A selection of T cell receptor beta chains follows, all from one sample in a study of T-cell memory formation after mild COVID-19. TCRdb analysed the 5' RACE reads with MiXCR anew, one entry per CDR3 protein. The top ten clones hold roughly a fifth of a sample with 250,000 or so distinct CDR3 sequences, roughly 10% of them seen once. Sequenced: PBMCs or a T cell subset sorted from them (not recorded which). Every receptor here comes from a man aged 18 to 29 who had mild COVID-19 (a few samples of this study predate the infection). Cell type and time point are not known. Each CDR3 is given with its conserved first and last residue. D genes are given only for firm matches. Expanded clones are given a class, and other clones once, few, many or no size at all.

v_call: TRBV7-2; d_call: TRBD2; j_call: TRBJ2-3; cdr3_length: 16; clone_size: .; cdr3_aa: CASIRDAGGPIDTQYF; cdr3_nt: TGTGCCAGCATCCGGGATGCGGGGGGCCCCATAGATACGCAGTATTTT
v_call: TRBV5-4; d_call: TRBD2; j_call: TRBJ2-2; cdr3_length: 17; clone_size: few; cdr3_aa: CASSYVTSGVYTGELFF; cdr3_nt: TGTGCCAGCAGCTACGTGACTAGCGGAGTTTACACCGGGGAGCTGTTTTTT
v_call: TRBV7-9; d_call: .; j_call: TRBJ1-4; cdr3_length: 12; clone_size: many; cdr3_aa: CASSRTDEKLFF; cdr3_nt: TGTGCCAGCAGCCGGACAGATGAAAAACTGTTTTTT
v_call: TRBV5-1; d_call: .; j_call: TRBJ2-6; cdr3_length: 14; clone_size: few; cdr3_aa: CASIPGTGANVLTF; cdr3_nt: TGCGCCAGCATCCCAGGAACTGGGGCCAACGTCCTGACTTTC
v_call: TRBV4-3; d_call: TRBD2; j_call: TRBJ2-3; cdr3_length: 17; clone_size: .; cdr3_aa: CASSQGVAGGPTDTQYF; cdr3_nt: TGCGCCAGCAGCCAGGGGGTAGCGGGGGGGCCTACAGATACGCAGTATTTT
v_call: TRBV7-9; d_call: TRBD2; j_call: TRBJ2-7; cdr3_length: 16; clone_size: .; cdr3_aa: CASSSRLAGGAYEQYF; cdr3_nt: TGTGCCAGCAGCTCAAGACTAGCGGGGGGTGCCTACGAGCAGTACTTC
v_call: TRBV7-2; d_call: TRBD2; j_call: TRBJ2-7; cdr3_length: 17; clone_size: few; cdr3_aa: CASSLRDTSGGAYEQYF; cdr3_nt: TGTGCCAGCAGCTTACGGGACACTAGCGGGGGGGCCTACGAGCAGTACTTC
v_call: TRBV20-1; d_call: TRBD1; j_call: TRBJ1-2; cdr3_length: 15; clone_size: few; cdr3_aa: CRGGQGDGLHYGYTF; cdr3_nt: TGTAGGGGGGGACAGGGGGACGGTCTACACTATGGCTACACCTTC
v_call: TRBV12-3/TRBV12-4; d_call: .; j_call: TRBJ1-1; cdr3_length: 14; clone_size: few; cdr3_aa: CASSLSDSNTEAFF; cdr3_nt: TGTGCCAGCAGTTTAAGTGACAGCAACACTGAAGCTTTCTTT
v_call: TRBV30; d_call: .; j_call: TRBJ2-3; cdr3_length: 13; clone_size: .; cdr3_aa: CAWSRGASDTQYF; cdr3_nt: TGTGCCTGGAGTCGGGGGGCGTCAGATACGCAGTATTTT
v_call: TRBV3-1; d_call: .; j_call: TRBJ1-1; cdr3_length: 15; clone_size: few; cdr3_aa: CASSQGEFGNTEAFF; cdr3_nt: TGTGCCAGCAGCCAAGGGGAGTTCGGCAACACTGAAGCTTTCTTT
v_call: TRBV20-1; d_call: .; j_call: TRBJ2-1; cdr3_length: 13; clone_size: few; cdr3_aa: CSTTGDFYNEQFF; cdr3_nt: TGCAGTACTACTGGGGACTTCTACAATGAGCAGTTCTTC
v_call: TRBV7-9; d_call: .; j_call: TRBJ1-1; cdr3_length: 16; clone_size: few; cdr3_aa: CASRGGPVSMNTEAFF; cdr3_nt: TGTGCCAGCCGGGGGGGCCCGGTCTCCATGAACACTGAAGCTTTCTTT
v_call: TRBV27; d_call: .; j_call: TRBJ2-1; cdr3_length: 15; clone_size: few; cdr3_aa: CASFRGTGTYNEQFF; cdr3_nt: TGTGCCAGTTTCCGGGGGACGGGCACCTACAATGAGCAGTTCTTC
v_call: TRBV7-3; d_call: .; j_call: TRBJ1-5; cdr3_length: 14; clone_size: .; cdr3_aa: CASSPHSSNQPQHF; cdr3_nt: TGTGCCAGCAGCCCCCACAGTAGCAATCAGCCCCAGCATTTT
v_call: TRBV5-1; d_call: TRBD1; j_call: TRBJ2-1; cdr3_length: 15; clone_size: .; cdr3_aa: CASSLAQGARDEQFF; cdr3_nt: TGCGCCAGCAGCTTGGCACAGGGGGCCCGGGATGAGCAGTTCTTC
v_call: TRBV5-1; d_call: .; j_call: TRBJ1-6; cdr3_length: 15; clone_size: .; cdr3_aa: CASSSGGLQPSPLHF; cdr3_nt: TGCGCCAGCAGCTCCGGGGGGCTACAGCCTTCACCCCTCCACTTT
v_call: TRBV4-1; d_call: .; j_call: TRBJ1-2; cdr3_length: 14; clone_size: .; cdr3_aa: CASSQGGVWFGYTF; cdr3_nt: TGCGCCAGCAGCCAGGGCGGAGTGTGGTTCGGCTACACCTTC
v_call: TRBV7-2; d_call: .; j_call: TRBJ1-2; cdr3_length: 14; clone_size: few; cdr3_aa: CASKRGRINYGYTF; cdr3_nt: TGTGCCAGCAAAAGGGGTCGAATTAACTATGGCTACACCTTC
v_call: TRBV5-1; d_call: .; j_call: TRBJ2-3; cdr3_length: 15; clone_size: .; cdr3_aa: CASSLARYGTGTQYF; cdr3_nt: TGCGCCAGCAGCTTGGCCCGGTATGGAACGGGTACGCAGTATTTT
v_call: TRBV7-2; d_call: .; j_call: TRBJ2-3; cdr3_length: 13; clone_size: few; cdr3_aa: CASSPSWGDTQYF; cdr3_nt: TGTGCCAGCAGCCCTAGCTGGGGGGATACGCAGTATTTT
v_call: TRBV18; d_call: .; j_call: TRBJ2-7; cdr3_length: 13; clone_size: few; cdr3_aa: CASSQSTAYEQYF; cdr3_nt: TGTGCCAGCTCACAGTCGACAGCCTACGAGCAGTACTTC
v_call: TRBV7-2; d_call: .; j_call: TRBJ1-2; cdr3_length: 13; clone_size: few; cdr3_aa: CASSLDLRYGYTF; cdr3_nt: TGTGCCAGCAGCTTAGATCTTCGATATGGCTACACCTTC
v_call: TRBV7-3; d_call: TRBD1; j_call: TRBJ2-3; cdr3_length: 18; clone_size: few; cdr3_aa: CASSPRTGLSHRTDTQYF; cdr3_nt: TGTGCCAGCAGCCCCCGGACAGGGTTAAGTCATAGGACAGATACGCAGTATTTT
v_call: TRBV6-5; d_call: TRBD1; j_call: TRBJ2-7; cdr3_length: 14; clone_size: few; cdr3_aa: CASSYLDRTYEQYF; cdr3_nt: TGTGCCAGCAGTTATTTGGACAGGACCTACGAGCAGTACTTC
v_call: TRBV20-1; d_call: TRBD2; j_call: TRBJ2-3; cdr3_length: 12; clone_size: .; cdr3_aa: CGTSGGSDTQYF; cdr3_nt: TGCGGGACTAGCGGGGGATCAGATACGCAGTATTTT
v_call: TRBV30; d_call: .; j_call: TRBJ1-6; cdr3_length: 13; clone_size: few; cdr3_aa: CAWSRTNNSPLHF; cdr3_nt: TGTGCCTGGAGTAGGACCAATAATTCACCCCTCCACTTT
v_call: TRBV7-2; d_call: .; j_call: TRBJ1-3; cdr3_length: 15; clone_size: .; cdr3_aa: CASSLAPSSGNTIYF; cdr3_nt: TGTGCCAGCAGCTTAGCGCCATCCTCTGGAAACACCATATATTTT
v_call: TRBV21-1; d_call: .; j_call: TRBJ2-7; cdr3_length: 14; clone_size: .; cdr3_aa: CASKPGQGAGEQYF; cdr3_nt: TGTGCCAGCAAGCCGGGACAGGGGGCTGGCGAGCAGTACTTC
v_call: TRBV4-2; d_call: .; j_call: TRBJ1-4; cdr3_length: 12; clone_size: .; cdr3_aa: CASSQSGQKLFF; cdr3_nt: TGTGCCAGCAGCCAGTCTGGTCAAAAACTGTTTTTT
v_call: TRBV2; d_call: TRBD2; j_call: TRBJ2-3; cdr3_length: 15; clone_size: .; cdr3_aa: CASNLLAGGPDTQYF; cdr3_nt: TGTGCCAGCAATTTACTAGCGGGGGGGCCCGATACGCAGTATTTT
v_call: TRBV10-3; d_call: .; j_call: TRBJ2-3; cdr3_length: 13; clone_size: many; cdr3_aa: CAISEWSADTQYF; cdr3_nt: TGTGCCATCAGTGAATGGAGTGCAGATACGCAGTATTTT
v_call: TRBV6-6; d_call: .; j_call: TRBJ1-2; cdr3_length: 14; clone_size: .; cdr3_aa: CASSYFVAVTGYTF; cdr3_nt: TGTGCCAGCAGTTACTTTGTGGCCGTTACTGGCTACACCTTC
v_call: TRBV10-3; d_call: TRBD1; j_call: TRBJ1-1; cdr3_length: 17; clone_size: .; cdr3_aa: CAISGGQGKGLNTEAFF; cdr3_nt: TGTGCCATCAGTGGGGGACAGGGGAAGGGGCTGAACACTGAAGCTTTCTTT
v_call: TRBV7-2; d_call: .; j_call: TRBJ2-1; cdr3_length: 11; clone_size: many; cdr3_aa: CASRGYNEQFF; cdr3_nt: TGTGCCAGCAGGGGATACAATGAGCAGTTCTTC
v_call: TRBV27; d_call: TRBD2; j_call: TRBJ2-3; cdr3_length: 16; clone_size: .; cdr3_aa: CASSILGGGAINTQYF; cdr3_nt: TGTGCCAGCAGCATCCTAGGCGGGGGGGCAATAAATACGCAGTATTTT
v_call: TRBV7-8; d_call: TRBD2; j_call: TRBJ2-1; cdr3_length: 16; clone_size: many; cdr3_aa: CASSSLQRGFYNEQFF; cdr3_nt: TGTGCCAGCAGCTCCCTACAGCGGGGGTTCTACAATGAGCAGTTCTTC
v_call: TRBV5-4; d_call: .; j_call: TRBJ1-1; cdr3_length: 14; clone_size: many; cdr3_aa: CASSLEKGYTEAFF; cdr3_nt: TGTGCCAGCAGCTTGGAGAAAGGGTACACTGAAGCTTTCTTT
v_call: TRBV29-1; d_call: .; j_call: TRBJ1-1; cdr3_length: 12; clone_size: .; cdr3_aa: CSVELGGTEAFF; cdr3_nt: TGCAGCGTTGAACTGGGTGGCACTGAAGCTTTCTTT
v_call: TRBV4-3; d_call: TRBD2; j_call: TRBJ2-3; cdr3_length: 16; clone_size: .; cdr3_aa: CASSHGASGEGDTQYF; cdr3_nt: TGCGCCAGCAGCCACGGGGCTAGCGGGGAGGGAGATACGCAGTATTTT
v_call: TRBV5-6; d_call: TRBD1; j_call: TRBJ2-1; cdr3_length: 14; clone_size: .; cdr3_aa: CASRTGTGGNEQFF; cdr3_nt: TGTGCCAGCAGGACCGGGACAGGGGGCAATGAGCAGTTCTTC
v_call: TRBV2; d_call: TRBD2; j_call: TRBJ2-3; cdr3_length: 14; clone_size: few; cdr3_aa: CASKTSRRTDTQYF; cdr3_nt: TGTGCCAGCAAGACTAGCCGTCGCACAGATACGCAGTATTTT
v_call: TRBV27; d_call: .; j_call: TRBJ1-1; cdr3_length: 11; clone_size: .; cdr3_aa: CASTGGLEAFF; cdr3_nt: TGTGCCAGCACGGGGGGGCTTGAAGCTTTCTTT
v_call: TRBV5-1; d_call: TRBD2; j_call: TRBJ2-5; cdr3_length: 15; clone_size: many; cdr3_aa: CASSFGLAGQETQYF; cdr3_nt: TGCGCCAGCAGCTTCGGGCTAGCGGGCCAAGAGACCCAGTACTTC
v_call: TRBV7-8; d_call: .; j_call: TRBJ1-5; cdr3_length: 15; clone_size: few; cdr3_aa: CASSLGGLSGQPQHF; cdr3_nt: TGTGCCAGCAGCTTAGGGGGGCTAAGTGGTCAGCCCCAGCATTTT
v_call: TRBV6-4; d_call: .; j_call: TRBJ2-6; cdr3_length: 18; clone_size: few; cdr3_aa: CASSERVGPPSGANVLTF; cdr3_nt: TGTGCCAGCAGTGAGCGCGTCGGCCCACCCTCTGGGGCCAACGTCCTGACTTTC
v_call: TRBV12-3/TRBV12-4; d_call: .; j_call: TRBJ2-3; cdr3_length: 14; clone_size: many; cdr3_aa: CASSLRRGTDTQYF; cdr3_nt: TGTGCCAGCAGTTTGAGGCGAGGGACAGATACGCAGTATTTT
v_call: TRBV9; d_call: .; j_call: TRBJ2-1; cdr3_length: 15; clone_size: few; cdr3_aa: CASSLGTGSRNEQFF; cdr3_nt: TGTGCCAGCAGCCTGGGGACGGGGTCTAGGAATGAGCAGTTCTTC
v_call: TRBV5-1; d_call: .; j_call: TRBJ1-2; cdr3_length: 14; clone_size: many; cdr3_aa: CASTRGQGNYGYTF; cdr3_nt: TGCGCCAGCACCCGCGGCCAGGGGAACTATGGCTACACCTTC
v_call: TRBV20-1; d_call: TRBD2; j_call: TRBJ2-7; cdr3_length: 13; clone_size: .; cdr3_aa: CSARLLAGGEQYF; cdr3_nt: TGCAGTGCTAGATTACTAGCGGGGGGCGAGCAGTACTTC
v_call: TRBV9; d_call: TRBD1; j_call: TRBJ1-3; cdr3_length: 17; clone_size: .; cdr3_aa: CASSLRDRVSSGNTIYF; cdr3_nt: TGTGCCAGCAGCTTACGGGACAGGGTCAGCTCTGGAAACACCATATATTTT
v_call: TRBV6-2/TRBV6-3; d_call: .; j_call: TRBJ2-3; cdr3_length: 14; clone_size: few; cdr3_aa: CASSYGLSLDTQYF; cdr3_nt: TGTGCCAGCAGTTACGGCCTATCTCTAGATACGCAGTATTTT
v_call: TRBV7-2; d_call: .; j_call: TRBJ2-3; cdr3_length: 13; clone_size: many; cdr3_aa: CASSLAHADTQYF; cdr3_nt: TGTGCCAGCAGCTTAGCCCATGCGGATACGCAGTATTTT
v_call: TRBV7-9; d_call: TRBD2; j_call: TRBJ2-5; cdr3_length: 14; clone_size: few; cdr3_aa: CASSSGTSVETQYF; cdr3_nt: TGTGCCAGCAGCTCCGGGACTAGTGTAGAGACCCAGTACTTC
v_call: TRBV10-3; d_call: .; j_call: TRBJ2-7; cdr3_length: 15; clone_size: .; cdr3_aa: CAINVEGGLTYEQYF; cdr3_nt: TGTGCCATCAATGTGGAAGGGGGGCTTACCTACGAGCAGTACTTC